This entry features one T cell receptor beta chain sequence. Profiling relied on immunoSEQ multiplex PCR, and the TCRdb table lists in-frame clones only, not all of them. The repertoire holds more than 85,000 clones, around nine tenths seen once, with around 3.9% in the top ten. The entry originates in a study of control samples from healthy donors and cancer patients. V gave up 2 bases and J gave up 4 bases; unmatched junction bases: 5. Germline V gene sequence: CDR1 MGHDK, CDR2 SYGVNS. CDR3 size: 17 residues. The sequence derives from a woman in her sixties with lung cancer. This rearrangement joins TRBV25-1 to TRBJ2-1; TRBD2 matches 13 bases. The specimen sequenced was PBMCs. The DNA for the CDR3 is TGTGCCAGCAGTGAAACTAGCGGGAGGGCCCGATACAATGAGCAGTTCTTC. Translated, it gives CASSETSGRARYNEQFF.